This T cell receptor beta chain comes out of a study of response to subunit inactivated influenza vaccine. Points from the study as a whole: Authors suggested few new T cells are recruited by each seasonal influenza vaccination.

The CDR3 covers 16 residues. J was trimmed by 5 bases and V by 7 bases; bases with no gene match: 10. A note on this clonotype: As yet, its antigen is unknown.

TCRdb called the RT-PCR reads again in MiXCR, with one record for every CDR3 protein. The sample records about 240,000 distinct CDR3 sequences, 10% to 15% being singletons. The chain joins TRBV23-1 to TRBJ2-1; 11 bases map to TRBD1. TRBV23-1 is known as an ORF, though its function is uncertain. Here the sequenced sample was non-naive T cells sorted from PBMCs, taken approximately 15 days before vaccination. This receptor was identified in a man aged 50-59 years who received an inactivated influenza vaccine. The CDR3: CASTPQGQGEDNEQFF. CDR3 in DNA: TGCGCCAGCACCCCCCAGGGACAGGGGGAGGACAATGAGCAGTTCTTC.